This entry lists 27 T cell receptor beta chains sequenced from one sample in a study of Graves' ophthalmopathy and Graves' hyperthyroidism. Amplified material comprised TCR beta CDR3 regions derived from RNA transcripts. HTBI primers were used in a first-round RT-PCR, which preceded a second-round multiplex PCR. TCRdb independently ran MiXCR on the multiplex PCR reads; one entry per CDR3 protein. The profile shows about 700,000 distinct CDR3 sequences, over 40% of them singletons. Sequenced input: peripheral blood. The receptors come from an adult man with Graves' ophthalmopathy.

The genes are TRBV29-1 and TRBJ1-1; TRBD1 matches 11 bases. The CDR3 extends over 14 amino acids. The J segment lost 3 bases and the V segment lost 6 bases, leaving 6 bases of the junction unmatched. Per the germline V gene, CDR1 is SQVTM and CDR2 is ANQGSEA. This CDR3 reads CSVRTGGAYTEAFF. The CDR3 nucleotides read TGCAGCGTAAGGACAGGGGGCGCCTACACTGAAGCTTTCTTT.

As to this clonotype: At one boundary the junction diverges from the germline segment, which might be a read error. The rearrangement joins TRBV24-1 to TRBJ1-2; tentatively, D is TRBD1 (6 bases). The CDR3 runs to 16 residues. CDR1 and CDR2 (germline): KGHDR, SFDVKD. For the CDR3, the DNA is TGTGCCGCCAGTGGAATACAGGGAAACGCTAACTATGGCTACACCTTC. This encodes CAASGIQGNANYGYTF.

This clonotype was counted a few times. This chain connects TRBV7-3 to TRBJ2-5; D may be TRBD2 (6 bases). V dropped 5 bases and J dropped 2 bases, with 18 bases sitting between them. Germline V gene sequence: CDR1 SGHTA, CDR2 FQGTGA. This CDR3 region has 16 residues. In DNA, the CDR3 is TGTGCCAGCAGCCCCCTACCGGGAGTGGAGCAAGAGACCCAGTACTTC. It codes for CASSPLPGVEQETQYF. Looking up the rest from reference TRBV7-3 and TRBJ2-5 gives the full variable domain: GAGVSQTPSNKVTEKGKYVELRCDPISGHTALYWYRQSLGQGPEFLIYFQGTGAADDSGLPNDRFFAVRPEGSVSTLKIQRTERGDSAVYLCASSPLPGVEQETQYFGPGTRLLVL.

The table lists this clonotype with many counts. The gene calls are TRBV9 and TRBJ2-7, with 7 bases identical to TRBD2. The V and J ends lost 1 base and 2 bases, in that order; junction bases with no gene match: 6. The CDR3 sequence is 15 residues long. The germline gives CDR1 SGDLS, CDR2 YYNGEE. The CDR3 DNA sequence: TGTGCCAGCAGCGTATGGGCTAGCGGCACCTACGAGCAGTACTTC. This encodes CASSVWASGTYEQYF.

This clonotype was observed at least ten times. The chain combines TRBV29-1 with TRBJ2-7, with no clear D. The V gene's germline CDR1 is SQVTM and CDR2 ANQGSEA. The CDR3 has 12 amino acids. The V end lost 3 bases, the J end lost 0 bases, and 6 bases lay between the germline ends. The CDR3 sequence is CSVEIHSYEQYF. The CDR3 region has the DNA TGCAGCGTTGAGATCCACTCCTACGAGCAGTACTTC.

This clonotype was picked up many times. This chain connects TRBV7-2 to TRBJ2-2; D gene ambiguous. Trimming took 5 bases from V and 4 from J, leaving 8 bases between them. This CDR3 spans 13 amino acids. Germline values: CDR1 SGHTA, CDR2 FQGNSA. This CDR3 is CASSPQLTGELFF. The DNA for the CDR3 is TGTGCCAGCAGCCCCCAGCTCACCGGGGAGCTGTTTTTT.

The chain is built from TRBV20-1 and TRBJ1-2; possibly TRBD1 for D (5 bases). V was shortened by 3 bases and J by 6 bases, with 17 bases between the two germline ends. Looked up from germline, CDR1 is DFQATT and CDR2 is SNEGSKA (reference sequence). This CDR3 has 14 residues. The CDR3 here is CSASSSGVQDGYTF. The CDR3 nucleotides read TGCAGTGCTAGTTCCTCGGGAGTACAGGATGGCTACACCTTC.

Note on this clonotype: This may come from a read error, since a much larger clone is one base off. The rearrangement links TRBV2 to TRBJ1-2; D perhaps matches TRBD1 (5 bases). The V gene's germline CDR1 is SNHLY and CDR2 FYNNEI. Between the trimmed V and J ends, which lost 2 bases and 4 bases, there was a span of 14 bases. The CDR3 runs to 15 residues. The CDR3 DNA sequence: TGTGCCAGCAGTGAAACCGCCGGGGCTGGCTATGGCTACACCTTC. As protein: CASSETAGAGYGYTF.

This rearrangement joins TRBV7-2 to TRBJ2-5; D not resolved. The germline V and J ends were trimmed by 1 base and 1 base, with 19 bases remaining between them. Germline-derived CDR1 and CDR2 are SGHTA and FQGNSA. The CDR3 is made up of 18 amino acids. The CDR3, as DNA: TGTGCCAGCAGCTTAGGGGTGGTGGGCAGGCCGTCCCAAGAGACCCAGTACTTC. Amino acid sequence: CASSLGVVGRPSQETQYF.

This clonotype was counted only a few times. The chain couples TRBV4-3 to TRBJ1-3, with 10 bases matching TRBD1. Trimming at V came to 3 bases and at J to 7 bases, leaving 6 bases not matched to a gene. The CDR3 runs 15 residues. Germline V CDR1 and CDR2: LGHNA, YSLEER. CDR3 residues: CASSQPRDRGNTIYF. The CDR3 coding sequence is TGCGCCAGCAGCCAGCCCCGGGACAGGGGTAACACCATATATTTT.

This clonotype was found a few times. V usage is TRBV11-2 and J usage is TRBJ2-5; D gene uncertain. V gave up 6 bases and J gave up 5 bases, with 19 bases separating them. Germline loops: CDR1 SGHAT, CDR2 FQNNGV. The CDR3 is 15 amino acids. CDR3 sequence (DNA): TGTGCCAGCAGTTCGATCTGGGGTTCTGCGGAGACCCAGTACTTC. The encoded protein is CASSSIWGSAETQYF. Complete variable domain (other parts from reference TRBV11-2 and TRBJ2-5): EAGVAQSPRYKIIEKRQSVAFWCNPISGHATLYWYQQILGQGPKLLIQFQNNGVVDDSQLPKDRFSAERLKGVDSTLKIQPAKLEDSAVYLCASSSIWGSAETQYFGPGTRLLVL.

The gene calls are TRBV15 and TRBJ2-7, with TRBD1 matching over 8 bases. After removal of 5 bases from V and 1 base from J, the junction contained 16 bases not matched to a gene. The germline gives CDR1 LNHNV, CDR2 YYDKDF (reference sequence). This CDR3 comprises 18 residues. The CDR3 sequence: CATSHTPTGQGSSYEQYF. The CDR3 region has the DNA TGTGCCACCAGCCATACACCTACCGGACAGGGCTCTTCCTACGAGCAGTACTTC.

There are many counts of this clonotype. The chain couples TRBV10-3 to TRBJ1-1; 7 bases map to TRBD1. The V and J ends lost 6 bases and 0 bases, in that order; junction bases with no gene match: 4. The CDR3 length is 14 residues. Germline lookup yields CDR1 ENHRY and CDR2 SYGVKD. The CDR3 reads CAISGQAMNTEAFF. The CDR3 DNA follows: TGTGCCATCAGCGGACAGGCAATGAACACTGAAGCTTTCTTT.

CDR3: CASSLPGHYNEQFF. The CDR3 DNA follows: TGTGCCAGCAGTTTACCGGGACATTACAATGAGCAGTTCTTC. This chain joins TRBV12-3 or TRBV12-4 and TRBJ2-1, with D perhaps TRBD1 (6 bases). V dropped 2 bases and J dropped 4 bases, with 9 bases sitting between them. The CDR3 consists of 14 residues.

This clonotype came up many times. The chain is built from TRBV7-3 and TRBJ2-7; 9 bases align to TRBD1. CDR3 length equals 17 residues. Germline CDR1 and CDR2: SGHTA and FQGTGA. V was pared by 5 bases and J by 4 bases, with 15 bases of the junction left unmatched. The CDR3 DNA reads as TGTGCCAGCAGCCAAGGTGCTCCGGGACAGGGACCATACGAGCAGTACTTC. It yields the protein CASSQGAPGQGPYEQYF. The variable domain in full, completed from reference TRBV7-3 and TRBJ2-7, reads GAGVSQTPSNKVTEKGKYVELRCDPISGHTALYWYRQSLGQGPEFLIYFQGTGAADDSGLPNDRFFAVRPEGSVSTLKIQRTERGDSAVYLCASSQGAPGQGPYEQYFGPGTRLTVT.

This clonotype has ten or more counts. The chain uses TRBV29-1 and TRBJ1-1, with D perhaps matching TRBD1 (5 bases). Trimming removed 6 bases from V and 6 bases from J, with 26 bases in between. The CDR3 is 16 amino acids. CDR1 and CDR2 from the germline V gene are SQVTM and ANQGSEA. CDR3 amino acids: CSVGQGGLISGAEAFF. CDR3 DNA sequence: TGCAGCGTGGGCCAGGGAGGTCTAATATCTGGGGCTGAAGCTTTCTTT.

This clonotype was seen repeatedly, ten times or more. This chain links TRBV29-1 with TRBJ2-2; 8 bases agree with TRBD1. From germline, CDR1 is SQVTM and CDR2 ANQGSEA. The CDR3 has 14 amino acids. The V segment lost 7 bases and the J segment 5 bases; nucleotides outside the gene matches: 9. The CDR3 region has the DNA TGCAGCGGCGCCAGGGGGCATCTGACCGGGGAGCTGTTTTTT. It encodes CSGARGHLTGELFF.

This clonotype has ten or more counts. This chain connects TRBV10-2 to TRBJ2-7; no clear D. The CDR3 covers 13 residues. Germline loops: CDR1 WSHSY, CDR2 SAAADI. The V gene lost 2 bases and the J gene lost 3 bases, with 8 bases spanning the gap. CDR3 residues: CASSEAVGYEQYF. The CDR3 DNA reads TGCGCCAGCAGTGAGGCCGTAGGCTACGAGCAGTACTTC.

The chain uses TRBV15 and TRBJ1-3; TRBD1 is a possible D gene (5 bases). Per germline, CDR1 LNHNV and CDR2 YYDKDF (reference sequence). The germline V and J ends were trimmed by 1 base and 7 bases, with 11 bases remaining between them. The CDR3 has 14 residues. Here the CDR3 DNA reads TGTGCCACCAGCAGAGGGGGGGTTGGGAACACCATATATTTT. Protein product: CATSRGGVGNTIYF.

This chain links TRBV29-1 with TRBJ1-1, with 9 bases identical to TRBD1. Germline V gives CDR1 SQVTM, CDR2 ANQGSEA. J gave up 7 bases and V 4 bases, and 4 bases lay outside the gene matches. This CDR3 contains 12 residues. CDR3 residues: CSVAGQGDEAFF. The CDR3 DNA follows: TGCAGCGTTGCGGGACAGGGCGATGAAGCTTTCTTT.

This clonotype was counted ten times or more. The chain couples TRBV5-1 to TRBJ1-1; D unresolved. The ends were cut back, 5 bases at V and 0 bases at J, with 8 bases in the middle. Germline lookup yields CDR1 SGHRS and CDR2 YFSETQ. CDR3 length equals 13 residues. The CDR3 nucleotides are TGCGCCAGCAGGGCAGCTGTGAACACTGAAGCTTTCTTT. It translates to CASRAAVNTEAFF.

A word on this clonotype: This may stem from a read error, because a much larger clone lies one nucleotide away. The V gene is TRBV5-5, the J gene TRBJ2-7; tentative D call: TRBD1 (6 bases). Trimming removed 0 bases from V and 3 bases from J, with 10 bases in between. The CDR3 covers 14 residues. Germline V gene lookup returns CDR1 SGHKS and CDR2 YYEKEE (reference sequence). Here the CDR3 reads CASSLGDKGYEQYF. CDR3 nucleotide sequence: TGTGCCAGCAGCTTGGGGGACAAGGGCTACGAGCAGTACTTC.

About this clonotype: It may be a read error: a sequence one base away is much more abundant. Lacking the conserved final phenylalanine or tryptophan, this CDR3 likely reflects a read error. This chain uses TRBV9 with TRBJ1-1; the D gene is possibly TRBD1 (5 bases). The CDR3 runs to 15 residues. Germline V gene data show CDR1 as SGDLS and CDR2 as YYNGEE. V gave up 2 bases and J gave up 0 bases, with 11 bases separating them. The CDR3 reads CASSVGRGLNTEAFL. CDR3 in DNA: TGTGCCAGCAGCGTCGGCCGGGGCTTGAACACTGAAGCTTTCCTT.

As regards this clonotype: Sequence at one end of the junction differs from germline and may be a read error. This chain uses TRBV24-1 with TRBJ1-5; D is ambiguous. The CDR3 runs to 13 residues. Germline V CDR1 and CDR2: KGHDR, SFDVKD. CDR3 region: CATSDAPVGLWHF. The CDR3 coding sequence is TGCGCCACCAGTGATGCGCCGGTTGGGCTATGGCATTTT.

This clonotype occurred many times. This chain joins TRBV7-9 and TRBJ1-4; 11 bases align to TRBD1. The CDR3 contains 15 residues. The trim removed 5 bases at V and 8 bases at J, leaving 7 bases unmatched. Germline V gene data show CDR1 as SEHNR and CDR2 as FQNEAQ (reference sequence). CDR3: CASSQTGTGGEKLFF. Written as DNA, the CDR3 is TGTGCCAGCAGCCAAACCGGGACAGGGGGAGAAAAACTGTTTTTT.

The gene calls are TRBV29-1 and TRBJ2-7, with a tentative D call TRBD1 (5 bases). The CDR3 runs 13 residues. Germline V lookup: CDR1 SQVTM, CDR2 ANQGSEA. The ends were cut back, 5 bases at V and 4 bases at J, with 15 bases in the middle. CDR3: CSVSTGRAYEQYF. CDR3 DNA: TGCAGCGTTTCCACAGGCCGTGCGTACGAGCAGTACTTC.

There are many counts of this clonotype. The rearrangement joins TRBV25-1 to TRBJ1-3; tentatively, D is TRBD1 (6 bases). V lost 3 bases and J lost 2, with 17 bases in between. The CDR3 is 17 residues long. The V gene's germline CDR1 is MGHDK and CDR2 SYGVNS. The DNA of the CDR3 is TGTGCCAGCAGTGAGACAAACAGGGCTATGGCTGGAAACACCATATATTTT. It specifies CASSETNRAMAGNTIYF.